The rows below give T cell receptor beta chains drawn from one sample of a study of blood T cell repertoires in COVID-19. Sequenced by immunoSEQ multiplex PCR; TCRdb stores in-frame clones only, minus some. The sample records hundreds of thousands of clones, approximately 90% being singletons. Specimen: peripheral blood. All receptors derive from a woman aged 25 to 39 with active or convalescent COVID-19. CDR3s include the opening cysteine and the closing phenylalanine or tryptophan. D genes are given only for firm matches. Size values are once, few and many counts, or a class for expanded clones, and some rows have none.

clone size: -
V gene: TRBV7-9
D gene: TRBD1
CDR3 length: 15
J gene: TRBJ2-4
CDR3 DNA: TGTGCCAGCAGCCCCAGGGACAGGGAGTTCGACATTCAGTACTTC
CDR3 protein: CASSPRDREFDIQYF

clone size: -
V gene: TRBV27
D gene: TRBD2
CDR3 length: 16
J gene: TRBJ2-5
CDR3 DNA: TGTGCCAGCAGTTTGTTGGGCGGGGGGGCTGTAGAGACCCAGTACTTC
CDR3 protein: CASSLLGGGAVETQYF

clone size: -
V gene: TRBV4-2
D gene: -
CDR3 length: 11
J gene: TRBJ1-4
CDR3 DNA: TGTGCCAGCGGCCAAGATACTAAACTGTTTTTT
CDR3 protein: CASGQDTKLFF

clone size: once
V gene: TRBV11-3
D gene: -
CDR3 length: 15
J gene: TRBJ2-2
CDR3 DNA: TGTGCCAGCAGCTTAGTAGAGGGAGGCACCGGGGAGCTGTTTTTT
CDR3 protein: CASSLVEGGTGELFF

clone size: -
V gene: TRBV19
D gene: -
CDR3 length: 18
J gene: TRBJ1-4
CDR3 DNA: TGTGCCAGTAGTAAAGGACTGGCAGATAGTCCAACTAATGAAAAACTGTTTTTT
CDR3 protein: CASSKGLADSPTNEKLFF

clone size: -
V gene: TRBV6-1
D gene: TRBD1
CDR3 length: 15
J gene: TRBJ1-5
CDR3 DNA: TGTGCCAGCAGTGAAGTCCCGACAGGGCCCCAGCCCCAGCATTTT
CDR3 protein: CASSEVPTGPQPQHF

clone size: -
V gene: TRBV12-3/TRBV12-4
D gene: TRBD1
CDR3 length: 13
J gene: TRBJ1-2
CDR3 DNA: TGTGCCAGCAGTTTTGACAGGGTGTATGGCTACACCTTC
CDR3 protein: CASSFDRVYGYTF

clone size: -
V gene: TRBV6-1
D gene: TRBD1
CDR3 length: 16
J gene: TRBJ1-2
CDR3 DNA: TGTGCCAGCAGTGAGCCCAGGGGGGCGTTTAACTATGGCTACACCTTC
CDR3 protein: CASSEPRGAFNYGYTF

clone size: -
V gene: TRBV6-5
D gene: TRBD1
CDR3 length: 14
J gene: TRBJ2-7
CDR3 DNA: TGTGCCAGCAGTCCCGGGACAGTGTCCTACGAGCAGTACTTC
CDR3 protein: CASSPGTVSYEQYF

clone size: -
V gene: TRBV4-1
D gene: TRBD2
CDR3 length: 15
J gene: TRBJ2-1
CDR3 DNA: TGCGCCAGCAGCCAGGTGTCTAGCGGGGTCGATGAGCAGTTCTTC
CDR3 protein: CASSQVSSGVDEQFF

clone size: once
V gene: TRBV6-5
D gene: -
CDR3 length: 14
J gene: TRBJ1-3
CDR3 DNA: TGTGCCAGCAGGACTCTCATTTCAGGAAACACCATATATTTT
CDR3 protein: CASRTLISGNTIYF

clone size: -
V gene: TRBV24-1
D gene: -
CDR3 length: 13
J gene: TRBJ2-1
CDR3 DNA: TGTGCCATCGGGTCAGGGGGGTTCGATGAGCAGTTCTTC
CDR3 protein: CAIGSGGFDEQFF

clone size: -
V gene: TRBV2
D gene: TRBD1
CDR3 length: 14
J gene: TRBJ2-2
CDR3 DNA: TGTGCCAGCATCTCCGACAGGGACACCGGGGAGCTGTTTTTT
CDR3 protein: CASISDRDTGELFF

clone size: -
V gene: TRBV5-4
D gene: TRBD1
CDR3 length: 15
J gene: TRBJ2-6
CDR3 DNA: TGTGCCAGCAGCGACAGGGGCTCTGGGGCCAACGTCCTGACTTTC
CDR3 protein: CASSDRGSGANVLTF

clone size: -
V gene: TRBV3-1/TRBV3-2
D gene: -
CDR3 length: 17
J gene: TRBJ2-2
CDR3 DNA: TGTGCCAGCAGCCCCGGGTGGCCGGAGGGGAACACCGGGGAGCTGTTTTTT
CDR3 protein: CASSPGWPEGNTGELFF

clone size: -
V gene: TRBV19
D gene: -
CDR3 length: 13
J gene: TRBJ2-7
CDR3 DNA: TGTGCCAGTAGTAGACCACAGGGTTACGAGCAGTACTTC
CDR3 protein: CASSRPQGYEQYF

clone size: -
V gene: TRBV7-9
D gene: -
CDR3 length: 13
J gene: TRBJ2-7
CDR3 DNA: TGTGCCAGCAGCTCCCCGGGGACCTACGAGCAGTACTTC
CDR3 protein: CASSSPGTYEQYF

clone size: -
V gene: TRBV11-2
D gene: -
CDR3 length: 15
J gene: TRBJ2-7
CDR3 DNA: TGTGCCAGCAGCATTCTCCAGGTAGTTCCCTACGAGCAGTACTTC
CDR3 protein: CASSILQVVPYEQYF

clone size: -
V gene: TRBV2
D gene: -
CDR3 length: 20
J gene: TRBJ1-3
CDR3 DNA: TGTGCCAGCAGGCTCACATCCGGGACAATTATCCCCTCATCTGGAAACACCATATATTTT
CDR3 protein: CASRLTSGTIIPSSGNTIYF

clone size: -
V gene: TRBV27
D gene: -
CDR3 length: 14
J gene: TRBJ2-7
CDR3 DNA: TGTGCCAGCAGTGTGGCGGGGTCCGCGGCCGAGCAGTACTTC
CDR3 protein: CASSVAGSAAEQYF

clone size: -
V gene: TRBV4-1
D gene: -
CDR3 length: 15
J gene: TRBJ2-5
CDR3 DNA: TGCGCCAGCAGCCAGGTTTGGCAGGGGTGGGAGACCCAGTACTTC
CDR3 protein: CASSQVWQGWETQYF

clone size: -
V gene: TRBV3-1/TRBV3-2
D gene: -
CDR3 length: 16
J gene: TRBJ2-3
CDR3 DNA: TGTGCCAGCAGCCAAGATCCAGCGACTAGCACAGATACGCAGTATTTT
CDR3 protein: CASSQDPATSTDTQYF

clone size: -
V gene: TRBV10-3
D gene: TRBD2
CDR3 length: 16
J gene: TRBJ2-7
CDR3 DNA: TGTGCCATCAGAGGACTAGCGGGACAAGATTCCTACGAGCAGTACTTC
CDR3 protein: CAIRGLAGQDSYEQYF

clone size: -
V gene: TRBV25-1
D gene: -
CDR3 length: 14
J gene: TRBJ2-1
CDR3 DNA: TGTGCCAGCAGTGAACTAGCGATCAACAATGAGCAGTTCTTC
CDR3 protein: CASSELAINNEQFF

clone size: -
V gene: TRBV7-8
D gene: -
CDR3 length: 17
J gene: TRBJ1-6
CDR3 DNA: TGTGCCAGCAGCTTATACAGCATGAGCTCCTATAATTCACCCCTCCACTTT
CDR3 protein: CASSLYSMSSYNSPLHF

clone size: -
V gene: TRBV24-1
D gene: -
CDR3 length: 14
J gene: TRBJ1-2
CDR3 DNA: TGTGCCACCAGTACGGGAGACTCTAACTATGGCTACACCTTC
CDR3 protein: CATSTGDSNYGYTF

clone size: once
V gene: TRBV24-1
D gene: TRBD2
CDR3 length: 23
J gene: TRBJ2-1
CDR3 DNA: TGTGCCACCAGTGATGGGGGTACGACTAGCGGTAATAAGGATTCGGTTCGCGGGAATGAGCAGTTCTTC
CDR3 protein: CATSDGGTTSGNKDSVRGNEQFF

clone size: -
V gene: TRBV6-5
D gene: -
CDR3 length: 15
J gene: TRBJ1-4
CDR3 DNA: TGTGCCAGCAGTTACTCGGCGGCGAATAATGAAAAACTGTTTTTT
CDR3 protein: CASSYSAANNEKLFF

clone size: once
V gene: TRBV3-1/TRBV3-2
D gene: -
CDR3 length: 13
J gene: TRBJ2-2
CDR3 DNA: TGTGCCAGCAGCCAAGTCGGCACCGGGGAGCTGTTTTTT
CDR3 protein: CASSQVGTGELFF

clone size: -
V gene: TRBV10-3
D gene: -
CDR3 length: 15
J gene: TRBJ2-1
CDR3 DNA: TGTGCCATCACAGTCTCTAGAACAGGGATTGATGAGCAGTTCTTC
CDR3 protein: CAITVSRTGIDEQFF

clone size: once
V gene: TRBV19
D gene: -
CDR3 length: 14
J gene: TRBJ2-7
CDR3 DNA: TGTGCCAGTAGTATTGCCGGGTCCCCCTACGAGCAGTACTTC
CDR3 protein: CASSIAGSPYEQYF

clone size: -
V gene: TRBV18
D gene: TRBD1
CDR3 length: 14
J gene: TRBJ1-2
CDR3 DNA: TGTGCCAGCTCCCCCAATCGGGACAGCTATGGCTACACCTTC
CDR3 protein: CASSPNRDSYGYTF

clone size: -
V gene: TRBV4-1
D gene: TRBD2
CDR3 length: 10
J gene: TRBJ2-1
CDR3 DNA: TGCGCCACTGGGGGGGTTGAGCAGTTCTTC
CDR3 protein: CATGGVEQFF

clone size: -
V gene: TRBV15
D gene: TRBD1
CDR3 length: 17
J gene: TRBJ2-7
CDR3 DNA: TGTGCCACCAGCAACACAGACAGACAGGGGGCCTCCTACGAGCAGTACTTC
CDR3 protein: CATSNTDRQGASYEQYF

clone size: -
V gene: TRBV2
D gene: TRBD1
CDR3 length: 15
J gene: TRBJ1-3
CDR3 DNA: TGTGCCAGCCCGACCGACAGGGGCCCTGGAAACACCATATATTTT
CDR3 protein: CASPTDRGPGNTIYF

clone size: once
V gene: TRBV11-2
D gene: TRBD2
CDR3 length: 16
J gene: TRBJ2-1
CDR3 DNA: TGTGCCAGCAGCTTATTAGCGGGAGTTAATAGTTATGAGCAGTTCTTC
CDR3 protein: CASSLLAGVNSYEQFF

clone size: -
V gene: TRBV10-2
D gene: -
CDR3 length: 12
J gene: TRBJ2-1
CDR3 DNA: TGCGCCAGCAGGGATACAGGTTCAGAGCAGTTCTTC
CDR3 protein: CASRDTGSEQFF

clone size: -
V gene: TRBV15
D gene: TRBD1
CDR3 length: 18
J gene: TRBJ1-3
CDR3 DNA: TGTGCCACCAGCAGAGATGGGGGCAGGGGGCAATCTGGAAACACCATATATTTT
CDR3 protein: CATSRDGGRGQSGNTIYF

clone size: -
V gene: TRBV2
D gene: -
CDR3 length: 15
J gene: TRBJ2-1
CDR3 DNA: TGTGCCAGCAGGCCTATTGGCGCGGGCTTCAATGAGCAGTTCTTC
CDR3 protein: CASRPIGAGFNEQFF

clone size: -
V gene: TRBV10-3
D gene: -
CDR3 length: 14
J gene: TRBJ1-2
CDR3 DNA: TGTGCCATCAGTGAGTCAATGGACAGTTGGAGCTACACCTTC
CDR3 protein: CAISESMDSWSYTF

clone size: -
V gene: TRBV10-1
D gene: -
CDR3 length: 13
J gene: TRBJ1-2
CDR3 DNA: TGCGCCAGCAGTGAAGGAGCCGGGTATGGCTACACCTTC
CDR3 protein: CASSEGAGYGYTF

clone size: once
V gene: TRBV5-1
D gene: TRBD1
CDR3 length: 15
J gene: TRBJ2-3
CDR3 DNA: TGCGCCAGCAGCTTGACTAGACAGGGGACAGATACGCAGTATTTT
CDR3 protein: CASSLTRQGTDTQYF

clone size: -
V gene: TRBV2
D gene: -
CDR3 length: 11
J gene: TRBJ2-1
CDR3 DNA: TGTGCCAGCAGTGGTACTAGCGAGCAGTTCTTC
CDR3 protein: CASSGTSEQFF

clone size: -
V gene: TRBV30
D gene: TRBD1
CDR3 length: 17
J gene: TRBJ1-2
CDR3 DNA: TGTGCCTGGAGTACTCTCGGACAGGGATCTTTTAACTATGGCTACACCTTC
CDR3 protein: CAWSTLGQGSFNYGYTF

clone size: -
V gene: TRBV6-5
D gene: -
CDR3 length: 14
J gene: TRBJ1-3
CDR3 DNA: TGTGCCAGCAGTTACTCTAACTCTGGAAACACCATATATTTT
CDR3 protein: CASSYSNSGNTIYF

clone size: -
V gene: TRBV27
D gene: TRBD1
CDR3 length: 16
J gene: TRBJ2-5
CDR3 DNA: TGTGCCAGCAGACCTCAGGGGGCGCAGTTCCAAGAGACCCAGTACTTC
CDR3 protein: CASRPQGAQFQETQYF

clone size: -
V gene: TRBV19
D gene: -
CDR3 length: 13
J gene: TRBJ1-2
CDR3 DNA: TGTGCCAGTTTTAAGGCAGACAGAAATGGCTACACCTTC
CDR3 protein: CASFKADRNGYTF

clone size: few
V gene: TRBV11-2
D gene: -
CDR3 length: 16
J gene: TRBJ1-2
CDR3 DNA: TGTGCCAGCAGCTCTAGAATTATACAGGTTAACTATGGCTACACCTTC
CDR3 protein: CASSSRIIQVNYGYTF

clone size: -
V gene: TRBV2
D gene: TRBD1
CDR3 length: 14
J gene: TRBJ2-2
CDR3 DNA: TGTGCCAGCAAGGGACAGGGACACACCGGGGAGCTGTTTTTT
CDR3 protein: CASKGQGHTGELFF

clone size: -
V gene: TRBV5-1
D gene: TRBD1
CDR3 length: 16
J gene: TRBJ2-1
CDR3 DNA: TGCGCCAGCAGCTCGAACCCCGGGACAGGTTACAATGAGCAGTTCTTC
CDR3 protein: CASSSNPGTGYNEQFF

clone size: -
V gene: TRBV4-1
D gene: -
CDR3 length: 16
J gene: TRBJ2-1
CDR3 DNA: TGCGCCAGCAGCCAAGGGTTTCAGGGAAGAAGCGATGAGCAGTTCTTC
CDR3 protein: CASSQGFQGRSDEQFF

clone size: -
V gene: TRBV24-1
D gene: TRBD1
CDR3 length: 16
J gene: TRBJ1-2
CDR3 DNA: TGTGCCACCAGTGATTCCGGGACAGGGCATTTTAGTGGCTACACCTTC
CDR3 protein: CATSDSGTGHFSGYTF

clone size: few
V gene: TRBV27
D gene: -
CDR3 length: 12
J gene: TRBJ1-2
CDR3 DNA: TGTGCCAGCAGCTGGGGGGACTATGGCTACACCTTC
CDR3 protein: CASSWGDYGYTF

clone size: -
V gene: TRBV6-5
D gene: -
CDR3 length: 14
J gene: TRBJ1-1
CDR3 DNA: TGTGCCAGCAGTTACTCAATCGAAGCGGCTGAAGCTTTCTTT
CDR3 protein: CASSYSIEAAEAFF

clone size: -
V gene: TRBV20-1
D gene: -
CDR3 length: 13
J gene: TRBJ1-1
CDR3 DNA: TGCAGTGCTAGTCAGGGTGTGAACACTGAAGCTTTCTTT
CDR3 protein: CSASQGVNTEAFF

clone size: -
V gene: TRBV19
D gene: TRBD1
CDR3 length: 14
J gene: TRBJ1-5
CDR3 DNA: TGTGCCAGCCTCGGGACAGGGTCGGGGCAGCCCCAGCATTTT
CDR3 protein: CASLGTGSGQPQHF

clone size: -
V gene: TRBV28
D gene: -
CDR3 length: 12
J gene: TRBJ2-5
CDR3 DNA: TGTGCCAGCAGTTCCCGGGGAGAGACCCAGTACTTC
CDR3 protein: CASSSRGETQYF

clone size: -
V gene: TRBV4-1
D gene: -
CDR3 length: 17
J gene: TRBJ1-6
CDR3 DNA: TGCGCCAGCAGCCAAGTTCAGGGGAGCTCCTATAATTCACCCCTCCACTTT
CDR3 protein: CASSQVQGSSYNSPLHF

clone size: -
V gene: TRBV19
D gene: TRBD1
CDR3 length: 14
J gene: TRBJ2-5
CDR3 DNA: TGTGCCAGTAGCGAGGGGACAGGGCAAGAGACCCAGTACTTC
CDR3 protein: CASSEGTGQETQYF